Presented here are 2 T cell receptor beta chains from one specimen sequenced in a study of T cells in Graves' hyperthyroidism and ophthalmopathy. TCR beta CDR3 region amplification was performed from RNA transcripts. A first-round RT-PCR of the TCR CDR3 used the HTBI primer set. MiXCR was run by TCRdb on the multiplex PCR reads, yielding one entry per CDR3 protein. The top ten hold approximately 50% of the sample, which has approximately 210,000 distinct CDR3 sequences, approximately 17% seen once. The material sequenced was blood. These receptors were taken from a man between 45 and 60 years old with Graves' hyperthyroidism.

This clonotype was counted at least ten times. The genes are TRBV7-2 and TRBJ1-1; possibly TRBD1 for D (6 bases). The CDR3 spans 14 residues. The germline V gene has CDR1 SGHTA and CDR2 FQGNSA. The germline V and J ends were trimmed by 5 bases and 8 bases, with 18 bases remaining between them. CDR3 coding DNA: TGTGCCAGCAGCCCCCTAGACAGGCGATACGAAGCTTTCTTT. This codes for CASSPLDRRYEAFF.

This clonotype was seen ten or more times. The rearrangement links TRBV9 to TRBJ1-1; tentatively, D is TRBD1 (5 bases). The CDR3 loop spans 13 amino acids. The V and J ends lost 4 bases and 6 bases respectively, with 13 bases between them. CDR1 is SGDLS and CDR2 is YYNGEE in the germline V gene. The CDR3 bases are TGTGCCAGCAGCCCAGTGGAGGGGCCTGAAGCTTTCTTT. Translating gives CASSPVEGPEAFF.